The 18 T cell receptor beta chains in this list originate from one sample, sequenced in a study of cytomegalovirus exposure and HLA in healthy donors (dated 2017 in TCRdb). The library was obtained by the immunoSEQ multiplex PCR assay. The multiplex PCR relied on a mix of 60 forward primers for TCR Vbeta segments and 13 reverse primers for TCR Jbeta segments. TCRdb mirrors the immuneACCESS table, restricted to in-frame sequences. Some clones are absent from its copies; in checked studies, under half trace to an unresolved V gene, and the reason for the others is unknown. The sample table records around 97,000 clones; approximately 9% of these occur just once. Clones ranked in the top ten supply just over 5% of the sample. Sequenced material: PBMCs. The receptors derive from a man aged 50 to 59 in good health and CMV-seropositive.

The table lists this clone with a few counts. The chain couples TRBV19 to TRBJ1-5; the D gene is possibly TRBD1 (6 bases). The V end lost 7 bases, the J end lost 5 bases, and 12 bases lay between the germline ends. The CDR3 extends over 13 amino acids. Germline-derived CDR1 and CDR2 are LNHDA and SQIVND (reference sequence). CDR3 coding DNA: TGTGCCAGTAAGGGGGGGCCTTATCAGCCCCAGCATTTT. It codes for CASKGGPYQPQHF.

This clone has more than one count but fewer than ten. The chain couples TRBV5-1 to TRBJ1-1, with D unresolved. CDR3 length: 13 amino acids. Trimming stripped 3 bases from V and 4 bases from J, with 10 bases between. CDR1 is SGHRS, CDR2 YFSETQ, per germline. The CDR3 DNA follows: TGCGCCAGCAGCTACGGGATAGGCACTGAAGCTTTCTTT. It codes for CASSYGIGTEAFF.

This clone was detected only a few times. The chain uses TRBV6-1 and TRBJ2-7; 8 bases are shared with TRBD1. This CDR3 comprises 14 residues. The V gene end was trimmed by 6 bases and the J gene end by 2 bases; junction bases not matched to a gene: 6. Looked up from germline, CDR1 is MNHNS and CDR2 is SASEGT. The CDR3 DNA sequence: TGTGCCAGCAGAGACTCAGGGGGCACCTACGAGCAGTACTTC. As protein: CASRDSGGTYEQYF.

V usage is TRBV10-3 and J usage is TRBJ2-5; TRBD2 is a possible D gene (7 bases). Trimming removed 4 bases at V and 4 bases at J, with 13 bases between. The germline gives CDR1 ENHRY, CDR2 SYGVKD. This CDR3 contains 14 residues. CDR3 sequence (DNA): TGTGCCATCAGTGTGGGGGGGGACATAGAGACCCAGTACTTC. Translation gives CAISVGGDIETQYF.

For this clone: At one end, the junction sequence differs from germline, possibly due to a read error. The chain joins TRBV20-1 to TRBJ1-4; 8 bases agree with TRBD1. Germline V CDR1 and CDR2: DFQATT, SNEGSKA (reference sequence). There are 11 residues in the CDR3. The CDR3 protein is CSADAGTGEGF. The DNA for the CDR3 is TGCAGTGCTGACGCCGGGACAGGCGAGGGTTTT.

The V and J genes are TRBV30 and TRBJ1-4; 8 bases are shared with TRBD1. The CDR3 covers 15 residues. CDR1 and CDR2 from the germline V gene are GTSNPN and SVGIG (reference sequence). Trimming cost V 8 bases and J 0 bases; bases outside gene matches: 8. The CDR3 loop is CASSGQGTTNEKLFF. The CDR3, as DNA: TGTGCCAGCTCAGGACAGGGAACAACTAATGAAAAACTGTTTTTT.

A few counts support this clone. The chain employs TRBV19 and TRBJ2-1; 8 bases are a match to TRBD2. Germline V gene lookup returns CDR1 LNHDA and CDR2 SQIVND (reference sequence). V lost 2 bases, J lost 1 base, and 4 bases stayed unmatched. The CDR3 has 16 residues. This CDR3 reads CASSIPGRASYNEQFF. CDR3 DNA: TGTGCCAGTAGTATACCCGGGAGGGCATCCTACAATGAGCAGTTCTTC.

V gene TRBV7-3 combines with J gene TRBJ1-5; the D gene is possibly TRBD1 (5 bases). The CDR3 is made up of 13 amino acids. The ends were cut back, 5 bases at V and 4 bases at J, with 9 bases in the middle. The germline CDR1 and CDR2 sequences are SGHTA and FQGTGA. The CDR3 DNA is TGTGCCAGCAGCCGACAGCTTAATCAGCCCCAGCATTTT. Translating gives CASSRQLNQPQHF.

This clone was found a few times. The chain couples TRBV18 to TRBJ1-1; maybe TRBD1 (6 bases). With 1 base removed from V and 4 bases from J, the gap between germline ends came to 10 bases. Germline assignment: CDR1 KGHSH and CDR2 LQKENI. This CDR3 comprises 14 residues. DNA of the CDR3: TGTGCCAGCTCACCACTAGGACAGATCACTGAAGCTTTCTTT. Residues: CASSPLGQITEAFF.

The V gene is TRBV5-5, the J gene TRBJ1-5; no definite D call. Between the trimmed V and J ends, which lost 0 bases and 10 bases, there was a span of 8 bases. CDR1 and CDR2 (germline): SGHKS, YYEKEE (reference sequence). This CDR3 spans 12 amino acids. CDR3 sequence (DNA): TGTGCCAGCAGCTTGGAGCAGACACCCCAGCATTTT. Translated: CASSLEQTPQHF.

CDR3 sequence reads: CASSVAVNTEAFF. CDR3 nucleotide sequence: TGTGCCAGCAGTGTCGCAGTGAACACTGAAGCTTTCTTT. The chain has TRBV2 and TRBJ1-1; D remains ambiguous. The CDR3 has 13 amino acids. CDR1 is SNHLY and CDR2 is FYNNEI in the germline V gene. Trimming left V 4 bases short and J 0 bases short, with 6 bases between.

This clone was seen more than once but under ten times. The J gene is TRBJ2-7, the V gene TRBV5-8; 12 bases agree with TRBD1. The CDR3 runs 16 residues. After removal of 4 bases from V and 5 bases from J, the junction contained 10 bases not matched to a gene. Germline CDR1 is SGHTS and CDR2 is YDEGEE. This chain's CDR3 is CASSRTPGQGADEQYF. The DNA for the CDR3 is TGTGCCAGCAGCCGAACCCCGGGACAGGGGGCGGACGAGCAGTACTTC.

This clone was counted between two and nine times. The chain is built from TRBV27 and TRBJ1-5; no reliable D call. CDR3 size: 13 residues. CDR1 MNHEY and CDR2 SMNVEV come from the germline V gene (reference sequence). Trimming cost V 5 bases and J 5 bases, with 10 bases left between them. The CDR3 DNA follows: TGTGCCAGCAGTACGCAGTGGCATCAGCCCCAGCATTTT. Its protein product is CASSTQWHQPQHF.

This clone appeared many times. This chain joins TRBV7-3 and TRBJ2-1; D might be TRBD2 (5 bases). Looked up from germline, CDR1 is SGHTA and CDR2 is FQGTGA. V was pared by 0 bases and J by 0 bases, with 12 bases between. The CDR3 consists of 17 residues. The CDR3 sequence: CASSLTGLASSYNEQFF. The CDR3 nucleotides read TGTGCCAGCAGCTTAACAGGGCTAGCTAGCTCCTACAATGAGCAGTTCTTC.

The CDR3 sequence: CATKGTSDYEQYF. DNA of the CDR3: TGCGCCACCAAAGGGACTAGCGATTACGAGCAGTACTTC. This chain connects TRBV10-1 to TRBJ2-7; 10 positions agree with TRBD2. Per the germline V gene, CDR1 is WNHNN and CDR2 is SYGVQD (reference sequence). Losses at the gene ends were 10 bases for V and 4 bases for J; bases not matched to a gene: 7. This CDR3 has 13 amino acids.

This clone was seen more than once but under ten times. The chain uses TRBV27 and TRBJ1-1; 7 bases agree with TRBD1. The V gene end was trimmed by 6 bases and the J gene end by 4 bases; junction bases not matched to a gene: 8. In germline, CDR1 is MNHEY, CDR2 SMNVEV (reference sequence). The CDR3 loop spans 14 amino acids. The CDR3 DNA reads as TGTGCCAGCAGCCCTTTAGCAGGGGGCACTGAAGCTTTCTTT. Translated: CASSPLAGGTEAFF.

The CDR3 sequence is CASSRAGLHEQYF. DNA for the CDR3: TGTGCCAGCTCACGGGCGGGACTCCACGAGCAGTACTTC. The V call is TRBV18, the J call TRBJ2-7; TRBD2 might be the D (6 bases). Germline assignment: CDR1 KGHSH and CDR2 LQKENI. The CDR3 covers 13 residues. V was cut by 4 bases and J by 5 bases, with 12 bases left in between.

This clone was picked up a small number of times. CDR3 sequence reads: CASRTSGRPGAGETQYF. CDR3 in DNA: TGTGCCAGTCGGACTAGCGGGAGGCCTGGCGCCGGGGAGACCCAGTACTTC. The J gene is TRBJ2-5, the V gene TRBV19, with 14 bases fitting TRBD2. V dropped 8 bases and J dropped 5; count of bases not matched to a gene: 13. The CDR3 is 17 residues long. Germline CDR1 and CDR2: LNHDA and SQIVND (reference sequence).